This T cell receptor beta chain is drawn from a study of OX40 agonist ivuxolimab in advanced cancers. Sequencing was performed with immunoSEQ multiplex PCR; in TCRdb, only in-frame clones are kept and a portion is missing. The sample includes fewer than 90,000 clones, about 90% of them seen just once. The CDR3 covers 17 residues. Patients who had autoimmune disease history or got systemic immunosuppression were left out. This clone showed up just a few times. The TCR was taken from an adult with an advanced solid tumor such as melanoma, head and neck, liver or kidney cancer. V is TRBV21-1 and J is TRBJ2-2; TRBD2, as called in the table, went unchecked against the DNA. TRBV21-1 represents a pseudogene. The starting material was CD4+ or CD8+ T cells sorted from blood, obtained in a trial of the OX40 agonist ivuxolimab. CDR3 protein: CASSKAVKIIPGGELFF. CDR3 coding DNA: TGTGCCAGCAGCAAAGCGGTCAAAATCATCCCGGGGGGGGAGCTGTTTTTT.